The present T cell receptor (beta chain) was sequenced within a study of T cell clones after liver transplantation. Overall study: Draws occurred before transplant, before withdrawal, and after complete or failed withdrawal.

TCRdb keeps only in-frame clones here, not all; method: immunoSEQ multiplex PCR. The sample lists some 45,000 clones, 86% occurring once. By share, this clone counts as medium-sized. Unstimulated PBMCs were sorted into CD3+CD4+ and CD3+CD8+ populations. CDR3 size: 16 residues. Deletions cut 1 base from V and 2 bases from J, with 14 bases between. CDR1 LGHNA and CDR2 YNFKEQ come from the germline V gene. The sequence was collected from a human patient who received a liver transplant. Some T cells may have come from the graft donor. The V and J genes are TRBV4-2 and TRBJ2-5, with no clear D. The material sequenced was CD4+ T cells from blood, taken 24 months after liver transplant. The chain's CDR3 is CASSQAASGNQETQYF. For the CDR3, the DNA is TGTGCCAGCAGCCAAGCGGCCTCCGGCAATCAAGAGACCCAGTACTTC.